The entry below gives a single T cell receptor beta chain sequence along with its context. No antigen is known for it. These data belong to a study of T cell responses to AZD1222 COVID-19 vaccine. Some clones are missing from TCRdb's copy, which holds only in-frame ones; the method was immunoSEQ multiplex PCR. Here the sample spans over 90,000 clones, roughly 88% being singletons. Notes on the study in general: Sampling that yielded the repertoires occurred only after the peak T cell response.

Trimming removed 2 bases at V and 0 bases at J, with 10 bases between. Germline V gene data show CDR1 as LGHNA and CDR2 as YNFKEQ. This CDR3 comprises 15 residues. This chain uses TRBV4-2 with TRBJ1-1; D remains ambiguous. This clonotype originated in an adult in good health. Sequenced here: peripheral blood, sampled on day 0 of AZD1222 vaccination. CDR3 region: CASSQSVAVNTEAFF. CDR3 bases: TGTGCCAGCAGCCAATCCGTGGCGGTGAACACTGAAGCTTTCTTT.